The rows below give T cell receptor beta chains drawn from one sample of a study of beta chain features in type 1 diabetes. The method was immunoSEQ multiplex PCR; TCRdb's version includes in-frame clones alone and lacks a portion of them. The sample has about 160,000 clones, 10% seen once. The sequencing sample was made of central memory CD4+ T cells from blood. The receptors come from a man aged 25-40 years with type 1 diabetes. Both conserved end residues are part of each CDR3. The D gene is left open where the match is weak. Size is stated for part of the rows, as once, few or many counts, or as a class when the clone is expanded.

j_gene	v_gene	abundance	d_gene	len	CDR3nt	CDR3aa
TRBJ1-2	TRBV7-9	.	.	13	TGTGCCAGCACCGTTAATTCTAACTATGGCTACACCTTC	CASTVNSNYGYTF
TRBJ1-2	TRBV6-5	few	.	15	TGTGCCAGCAGTTACTCGAGTCAGGCATTCTATGGCTACACCTTC	CASSYSSQAFYGYTF
TRBJ2-3	TRBV6-6	few	TRBD2	14	TGTGCCAGCAGCTTAGCGGGAGGGGGGAATACGCAGTATTTT	CASSLAGGGNTQYF
TRBJ1-5	TRBV5-5	few	.	15	TGTGCCAGCAGCTTAACGGTAATTAGCAATCAGCCCCAGCATTTT	CASSLTVISNQPQHF
TRBJ2-7	TRBV28	few	TRBD1	14	TGTGCCAGCAGCCTCCGGGACAGGGTAAACGAGCAGTACTTC	CASSLRDRVNEQYF
TRBJ2-3	TRBV28	few	TRBD2	15	TGTGCCAGCATCCCATTAGCGGGAGCCCCAGATACGCAGTATTTT	CASIPLAGAPDTQYF
TRBJ2-2	TRBV7-2	.	TRBD2	17	TGTGCCAGCAGCTCCGGGACTAGCGGGAGGATGACCGGGGAGCTGTTTTTT	CASSSGTSGRMTGELFF
TRBJ1-3	TRBV7-9	.	.	17	TGTGCCAGCAGCTTAGGGGGGACTCTGAGCTCTGGAAACACCATATATTTT	CASSLGGTLSSGNTIYF
TRBJ2-1	TRBV9	many	.	12	TGTGCCAGCAGCGTAGCTCAGGGGAAGCAGTTCTTC	CASSVAQGKQFF
TRBJ2-3	TRBV27	few	TRBD2	21	TGTGCCAGCAGCAACGTGGGGGGGGGACCTAGTGGAAGACATAGCACAGATACGCAGTATTTT	CASSNVGGGPSGRHSTDTQYF
TRBJ2-2	TRBV18	.	.	14	TGTGCCAGCTCACCCGACTTGGCGGCCGGGGAGCTGTTTTTT	CASSPDLAAGELFF
TRBJ2-1	TRBV30	.	TRBD2	15	TGTGCCTGGAGTTTCCTAGCGGGAGTTTCATCTGAGCAGTTCTTC	CAWSFLAGVSSEQFF
TRBJ2-1	TRBV6-5	few	.	15	TGTGCCAGCAGCCCACTATCGGGAGATGGCAATGAGCAGTTCTTC	CASSPLSGDGNEQFF
TRBJ1-4	TRBV5-1	.	TRBD1	14	TGCGCCAGCAGCTTGGGACAGGGGTATGAAAAACTGTTTTTT	CASSLGQGYEKLFF
TRBJ2-2	TRBV25-1	few	.	13	TGTGCCAGCAGGGATCCTCAGGGAATCGAGCTGTTTTTT	CASRDPQGIELFF
TRBJ2-7	TRBV10-3	few	.	13	TGTGCCATCAGTGAAATGACAGGCCGTTGGGTTTATTTC	CAISEMTGRWVYF
TRBJ2-7	TRBV15	few	.	14	TGTGCCACCAGCAGAGTCGGGGTTATAGGTGAGCAGTACTTC	CATSRVGVIGEQYF
TRBJ2-5	TRBV29-1	.	.	12	TGCAGCGTTGCTCCGGGAGAAGAGACCCAGTACTTC	CSVAPGEETQYF
TRBJ1-5	TRBV7-2	few	.	13	TGTGCCAGCAGCTTAATGGCCAATCAGCCCCAGCATTTT	CASSLMANQPQHF
TRBJ2-1	TRBV11-2	few	TRBD2	12	TGTGCCAGCAGAGGGACTAGCGGAGTAAAATTCTTC	CASRGTSGVKFF
TRBJ2-7	TRBV5-4	.	TRBD2	15	TGTGCCAGCAGCGAGGGACTAGCGGGAGGGTACGAGCAGTACTTC	CASSEGLAGGYEQYF
TRBJ1-2	TRBV6-5	few	.	14	TGTGCCAGCAGGGGGGGAGGGGAGATATATGGCTACACCTTC	CASRGGGEIYGYTF
TRBJ1-2	TRBV4-2	.	TRBD1	15	TGTGCCAGCAGCCAAGAGGGGACAGGGGGTCATGGCTACACCTTC	CASSQEGTGGHGYTF
TRBJ2-2	TRBV5-1	few	.	15	TGCGCCAGCAGCTTGTCCACTTCGAACACCGGGGAGCTGTTTTTT	CASSLSTSNTGELFF
TRBJ2-3	TRBV4-1	.	.	17	TGCGCCAGCAGCCAAGGACTAACACAGGGATACACAGATACGCAGTATTTT	CASSQGLTQGYTDTQYF
TRBJ2-2	TRBV11-2	.	TRBD2	17	TGTGCCAGCAGCCGGATACTAGCGGGAGGGAGCACCGGGGAGCTGTTTTTT	CASSRILAGGSTGELFF
TRBJ2-5	TRBV18	few	TRBD1	14	TGTGCCAGCTCACGACAGGGGGCTGAAGAGACCCAGTACTTC	CASSRQGAEETQYF
TRBJ2-3	TRBV4-2	few	.	16	TGTGCCAGCAGCCAGTTAGCGGAAACTAGCACAGATACGCAGTATTTT	CASSQLAETSTDTQYF
TRBJ2-1	TRBV6-6	few	TRBD2	16	TGTGCCAGCAGTTATCGGGGCGGGAGGAGTTACAATGAGCAGTTCTTC	CASSYRGGRSYNEQFF
TRBJ2-1	TRBV9	.	TRBD2	17	TGTGCCAGCAGCTTCGGGACCGGGACTAGCGGCTACAATGAGCAGTTCTTC	CASSFGTGTSGYNEQFF
TRBJ1-1	TRBV7-3	.	.	13	TGTGCCAGCAGGGGGGGACCGAACACTGAAGCTTTCTTT	CASRGGPNTEAFF
TRBJ1-1	TRBV29-1	.	TRBD1	12	TGCAGCGGCGGAGGGAGAGACAGGGGAGCTTTCTTT	CSGGGRDRGAFF
TRBJ2-7	TRBV4-2	few	TRBD2	14	TGTGCCAGCAGCCCGGGACTAGCGGACTACGAGCAGTACTTC	CASSPGLADYEQYF
TRBJ1-1	TRBV2	few	TRBD1	16	TGTGCCAGCAGTGAAGCGAGGACAGGGCCTAACACTGAAGCTTTCTTT	CASSEARTGPNTEAFF
TRBJ1-5	TRBV18	.	TRBD1	15	TGTGCCAGCTCACCGGGACAGGATTTCAATCAGCCCCAGCATTTT	CASSPGQDFNQPQHF
TRBJ1-2	TRBV4-1	few	.	16	TGCGCCAGCAGCCCTTCTACAGGTTCCTCTAACTATGGCTACACCTTC	CASSPSTGSSNYGYTF
TRBJ2-3	TRBV9	few	TRBD2	18	TGTGCCAGCAGCGTAGCCCCCGGGACTAGCAAACGCACAGATACGCAGTATTTT	CASSVAPGTSKRTDTQYF
TRBJ2-1	TRBV30	.	TRBD2	13	TGTGCCTGGAGTGTACTAGCGGGAGTGGAGCAGTTCTTC	CAWSVLAGVEQFF
TRBJ2-5	TRBV18	many	.	13	TGTGCCAGCTCACCACTGCGGCAAGAGACCCAGTACTTC	CASSPLRQETQYF
TRBJ2-5	TRBV5-4	few	.	16	TGTGCCAGCAGCTACGGACTAACGGGGATTTCTAAGACCCAGTACTTC	CASSYGLTGISKTQYF
TRBJ1-3	TRBV13	few	.	15	TGTGCCAGCAGCTTGGTTTCGAGCTCTGGAAACACCATATATTTT	CASSLVSSSGNTIYF
TRBJ2-1	TRBV2	few	.	15	TGTGCCAGCAGTGAACTATTAGCGCTATACAATGAGCAGTTCTTC	CASSELLALYNEQFF
TRBJ1-5	TRBV7-2	few	.	13	TGTGCCAGCAGCGGCAGGGTTGATCAGCCCCAGCATTTT	CASSGRVDQPQHF
TRBJ2-1	TRBV5-1	.	TRBD2	15	TGCGCCAGCAGCTTATCTAGCGGAGTTTACAATGAGCAGTTCTTC	CASSLSSGVYNEQFF
TRBJ1-5	TRBV28	few	TRBD1	15	TGTGCCAGCAGTGGAGGACAGGGCCAAAATCAGCCCCAGCATTTT	CASSGGQGQNQPQHF